What follows is one T cell receptor beta chain and its context. Seattle's enrolled individuals joined amid active infection and were then monitored longitudinally. Sequenced by immunoSEQ multiplex PCR; TCRdb stores in-frame clones only, minus some. Among roughly 400,000 clones, around 87% were seen once, and the ten largest hold about 2.3%. This sample is part of a study of blood T cell repertoires in COVID-19. Study background: In each case, the material was cDNA or gDNA derived from T cells, B-cell-depleted T cells, or PBMCs.

V lost 4 bases and J lost 7, with 14 bases in between. The CDR3 has 14 amino acids. CDR1 is GTSNPN, CDR2 SVGIG, per germline (reference sequence). The clonotype originates from a woman between 55 and 75 years old with COVID-19, enrolled during active disease. Input material: peripheral blood. V usage is TRBV30 and J usage is TRBJ1-6; maybe TRBD1 (5 bases). CDR3 in amino acids: CAWNQGGRNSPLHF. For the CDR3, the DNA is TGTGCCTGGAATCAGGGTGGTCGGAATTCACCCCTCCACTTT. The whole variable domain, filled in from reference TRBV30 and TRBJ1-6, reads SQTIHQWPATLVQPVGSPLSLECTVEGTSNPNLYWYRQAAGRGLQLLFYSVGIGQISSEVPQNLSASRPQDRQFILSSKKLLLSDSGFYLCAWNQGGRNSPLHFGNGTRLTVT.